This passage covers 28 T cell receptor beta chains from one sample sequenced in a study of T-cell memory formation after mild COVID-19. MiXCR, applied by TCRdb to the 5' RACE reads, yields one record per CDR3 protein. The sample has around 500,000 distinct CDR3 sequences; 15% to 20% are singletons. The sample comprised PBMCs or a T cell subset sorted from them (not recorded which). These receptors came from an adult woman who had mild COVID-19 (a few samples of this study predate the infection). Cell type and time point are not known.

This clonotype was recorded a few times. CDR3: CASSRLPANTGELFF. The CDR3 nucleotides are TGTGCCAGCAGCCGACTACCGGCTAACACCGGGGAGCTGTTTTTT. The chain recombines TRBV7-2 with TRBJ2-2; D may be TRBD2 (5 bases). Trimming pared 5 bases from V and 2 bases from J, leaving 12 bases between. The CDR3 length is 15 residues. Germline V lookup: CDR1 SGHTA, CDR2 FQGNSA.

This chain links TRBV5-1 with TRBJ2-7; 8 nucleotides line up with TRBD1. The V gene end was trimmed by 4 bases and the J gene end by 0 bases; junction bases not matched to a gene: 9. This CDR3 is 16 amino acids long. Germline V gives CDR1 SGHRS, CDR2 YFSETQ. CDR3 residues: CASSPRQGPTSYEQYF. CDR3 nucleotides: TGCGCCAGCAGCCCGAGACAGGGGCCCACCTCCTACGAGCAGTACTTC.

This clonotype has just a few counts. The V gene is TRBV12-3 or TRBV12-4, the J gene TRBJ2-7, with D possibly TRBD2 on 6 matching bases. V lost 0 bases to trimming and J lost 9 bases, with 12 bases between them. The CDR3 loop spans 13 amino acids. The CDR3 DNA sequence: TGTGCCAGCAGTTTAGCTTACGGGGGATCGCAGTACTTC. Translating it yields CASSLAYGGSQYF.

This clonotype has a handful of counts. V is TRBV27 and J is TRBJ2-1; a weak D match, TRBD2 (5 bases). The V gene's germline CDR1 is MNHEY and CDR2 SMNVEV (reference sequence). V was trimmed by 8 bases and J by 7 bases, leaving 18 bases between them. The CDR3 has 14 amino acids. The CDR3, as DNA: TGTGCCAGCGTAGGCGGGCACTGGGCAAATGAGCAGTTCTTC. Its translation is CASVGGHWANEQFF.

The CDR3 DNA reads TGTGCCAGCAGACAGCGGGAGGGCCACGATGAGCAGTTCTTC. This translates into CASRQREGHDEQFF. V and J are TRBV7-6 and TRBJ2-1; TRBD2 aligns across 10 bases. The CDR3 extends over 14 amino acids. After removal of 6 bases from V and 8 bases from J, the junction contained 7 bases not matched to a gene. Germline V gene lookup returns CDR1 SGHVS and CDR2 FNYEAQ.

The rearrangement uses TRBV9 and TRBJ2-7, with D possibly TRBD1 on 7 matching bases. The CDR3 has 14 residues. Germline loops: CDR1 SGDLS, CDR2 YYNGEE. The germline V and J ends were trimmed by 4 bases and 2 bases, with 13 bases remaining between them. The chain's CDR3 is CASSSGGRTYEQYF. CDR3 sequence (DNA): TGTGCCAGCAGCTCAGGGGGGAGGACCTACGAGCAGTACTTC.

This clonotype was seen a handful of times. This chain connects TRBV3-1 to TRBJ2-5; D is undetermined. V lost 4 bases and J lost 5, with 14 bases in between. CDR3 length: 14 residues. The germline CDR1 and CDR2 sequences are LGHDT and YNNKEL (reference sequence). CDR3 loop: CASSPSGPLETQYF. CDR3 sequence (DNA): TGTGCCAGCAGCCCTTCCGGGCCTTTGGAGACCCAGTACTTC.

This chain connects TRBV9 to TRBJ2-3; 10 bases line up with TRBD2. V was clipped by 1 base and J by 3 bases; unmatched bases: 5. CDR1 and CDR2 from the germline V gene are SGDLS and YYNGEE. This CDR3 has 16 amino acids. This CDR3 is CASSVSSSGSTDTQYF. CDR3 sequence (DNA): TGTGCCAGCAGCGTATCCTCTAGCGGGAGTACAGATACGCAGTATTTT.

The V and J genes are TRBV20-1 and TRBJ1-3; possibly TRBD1 for D (5 bases). V was clipped by 3 bases and J by 3 bases, with 15 bases between them. The CDR3 covers 15 residues. Germline V gene data show CDR1 as DFQATT and CDR2 as SNEGSKA (reference sequence). The CDR3 reads CSASYGRGLGNTIYF. The CDR3 nucleotides are TGCAGTGCTAGTTATGGGAGGGGACTTGGAAACACCATATATTTT.

This chain uses TRBV4-3 with TRBJ2-7, with 10 nucleotides matching TRBD2. Trimming at V came to 1 base and at J to 3 bases, leaving 3 bases not matched to a gene. The V gene's germline CDR1 is LGHNA and CDR2 YSLEER. This CDR3 is built from 15 residues. CDR3 sequence (DNA): TGCGCCAGCAGCCAAGTAACTAGCGGGAACTACGAGCAGTACTTC. It yields the protein CASSQVTSGNYEQYF.

The chain uses TRBV7-3 and TRBJ2-2; possibly TRBD1 or TRBD2 for D (5 bases each). Germline V gene sequence: CDR1 SGHTA, CDR2 FQGTGA. The V and J ends lost 0 bases and 5 bases respectively, with 10 bases between them. This CDR3 contains 15 residues. Here the CDR3 reads CASSLTGEGTGELFF. The CDR3 DNA is TGTGCCAGCAGCTTAACGGGAGAGGGGACCGGGGAGCTGTTTTTT.

This chain connects TRBV12-3 or TRBV12-4 to TRBJ1-5; 7 nucleotides align to TRBD1. CDR3 length: 18 amino acids. V was pared by 0 bases and J by 1 base, with 9 bases of the junction left unmatched. As DNA, the CDR3 is TGTGCCAGCAGTTTAGCGTTTAGACAGGGTCGGAGCAATCAGCCCCAGCATTTT. Its translation is CASSLAFRQGRSNQPQHF.

This clonotype occurred a few times. The V and J genes are TRBV6-4 and TRBJ2-1; unclear D gene. The CDR3 has 13 residues. CDR1 is MRHNA, CDR2 SNTAGT, per germline. Trimming took off 1 base at V and 9 bases at J, with 10 bases between the two ends. The chain's CDR3 is CASSDLGSGEQFF. Here the CDR3 DNA reads TGTGCCAGCAGTGACTTGGGGTCGGGTGAGCAGTTCTTC.

The gene calls are TRBV20-1 and TRBJ2-3; a possible D gene is TRBD2 (5 bases). V lost 3 bases to trimming and J lost 2 bases, with 21 bases between them. Germline CDR1 is DFQATT and CDR2 is SNEGSKA (reference sequence). The CDR3 contains 17 residues. The CDR3 reads CSARGKVRLAITDTQYF. In nucleotides, the CDR3 is TGCAGTGCTAGGGGGAAGGTTAGGCTAGCTATCACAGATACGCAGTATTTT.

This rearrangement joins TRBV30 to TRBJ1-1; D unclear. Germline CDR1 is GTSNPN and CDR2 is SVGIG (reference sequence). This CDR3 contains 13 residues. The ends were cut back, 3 bases at V and 1 base at J, with 9 bases in the middle. The CDR3 region has the DNA TGTGCCTGGAGCTTTACAGCGAACACTGAAGCTTTCTTT. This encodes CAWSFTANTEAFF.

This chain joins TRBV13 and TRBJ2-1, with D possibly TRBD1 on 5 matching bases. The V end was cut by 6 bases, the J end by 2 bases, with 11 bases between. The CDR3 has 14 residues. CDR1 and CDR2 (germline): PRHDT, FYEKMQ (reference sequence). The CDR3 protein is CASRIRGTYNEQFF. DNA for the CDR3: TGTGCCAGCAGGATTAGGGGCACCTACAATGAGCAGTTCTTC. The full variable domain, with the rest looked up from reference TRBV13 and TRBJ2-1, is AAGVIQSPRHLIKEKRETATLKCYPIPRHDTVYWYQQGPGQDPQFLISFYEKMQSDKGSIPDRFSAQQFSDYHSELNMSSLELGDSALYFCASRIRGTYNEQFFGPGTRLTVL.

This clonotype has a count of ten or more. The gene calls are TRBV25-1 and TRBJ2-7; 9 bases line up with TRBD1. This CDR3 comprises 14 residues. Germline V gene lookup returns CDR1 MGHDK and CDR2 SYGVNS. Trimming cost V 5 bases and J 2 bases; bases outside gene matches: 4. The CDR3 bases are TGTGCCAGCAGTATGGACAGGGGAGCCTACGAGCAGTACTTC. Amino acids: CASSMDRGAYEQYF.

The chain has TRBV7-8 and TRBJ2-1; D gene uncertain. The V gene's germline CDR1 is SGHVS and CDR2 FQNEAQ. The germline V and J ends were trimmed by 8 bases and 3 bases, with 14 bases remaining between them. The CDR3 runs 14 residues. The CDR3 DNA sequence: TGTGCCAGCCGCCCCTCGGACCGCTACAATGAGCAGTTCTTC. The encoded protein is CASRPSDRYNEQFF. The variable domain in full, with the rest retrieved from reference TRBV7-8 and TRBJ2-1, is GAGVSQSPRYKVAKRGQDVALRCDPISGHVSLFWYQQALGQGPEFLTYFQNEAQLDKSGLPSDRFFAERPEGSVSTLKIQRTQQEDSAVYLCASRPSDRYNEQFFGPGTRLTVL.

This clonotype was picked up a small number of times. V usage is TRBV24-1 and J usage is TRBJ2-1; TRBD2 matches 11 bases. V shed 6 bases and J 7 bases; nucleotides not matched to a gene: 10. The V gene's germline CDR1 is KGHDR and CDR2 SFDVKD. CDR3 size: 16 residues. This chain's CDR3 is CATSMAQTSGTNEQFF. The CDR3 nucleotides are TGTGCCACCAGTATGGCTCAGACTAGCGGGACAAATGAGCAGTTCTTC.

Many counts were recorded for this clonotype. This chain connects TRBV12-3 or TRBV12-4 to TRBJ2-7; tentative D call: TRBD2 (6 bases). This CDR3 has 19 amino acids. Trimming took 4 bases from V and 0 from J, leaving 25 bases between them. The CDR3 DNA reads as TGTGCCAGCAGTTCCAGGTTCCCACTCGGCGGGGTGTCCTCCTACGAGCAGTACTTC. Its translation: CASSSRFPLGGVSSYEQYF.

This sequence joins TRBV20-1 and TRBJ2-1; 13 bases map to TRBD2. The V gene end was trimmed by 3 bases and the J gene end by 4 bases; junction bases not matched to a gene: 3. The CDR3 runs to 15 residues. Germline CDR1 reads DFQATT; CDR2 reads SNEGSKA (reference sequence). The CDR3 protein is CSARTSGGPYNEQFF. CDR3 DNA sequence: TGCAGTGCTAGGACTAGCGGGGGGCCATACAATGAGCAGTTCTTC.

The rearrangement joins TRBV7-2 to TRBJ2-1; D gene ambiguous. This CDR3 is 14 amino acids long. Trimming removed 1 base at V and 7 bases at J, with 11 bases between. Germline V gene sequence: CDR1 SGHTA, CDR2 FQGNSA. CDR3 in amino acids: CASSLEFSENEQFF. The CDR3 region has the DNA TGTGCCAGCAGCTTAGAGTTTTCGGAGAATGAGCAGTTCTTC. The complete variable domain, with remaining parts taken from reference TRBV7-2 and TRBJ2-1, reads GAGVSQSPSNKVTEKGKDVELRCDPISGHTALYWYRQSLGQGLEFLIYFQGNSAPDKSGLPSDRFSAERTGGSVSTLTIQRTQQEDSAVYLCASSLEFSENEQFFGPGTRLTVL.

This clonotype has just a few counts. The rearrangement uses TRBV7-2 and TRBJ1-1; D remains unclear. V lost 4 bases and J lost 5, with 20 bases in between. The germline V gene encodes CDR1 SGHTA and CDR2 FQGNSA. The length of the CDR3 is 16 residues. CDR3 nucleotide sequence: TGTGCCAGCAGCTGGCCGCCCCCGCGCCTGGTGACTGAAGCTTTCTTT. It yields the protein CASSWPPPRLVTEAFF.

This clonotype was observed a few times. The chain couples TRBV5-1 to TRBJ2-1; the D gene is possibly TRBD2 (7 bases). CDR1 is SGHRS, CDR2 YFSETQ, per germline. CDR3 size: 15 residues. The V and J ends lost 1 base and 3 bases respectively, with 11 bases between them. The CDR3 sequence: CASSLRGGDYNEQFF. The CDR3 DNA reads as TGCGCCAGCAGCTTGAGGGGGGGCGACTACAATGAGCAGTTCTTC.

This chain joins TRBV27 and TRBJ1-1, with 9 positions matching TRBD1. The trim removed 3 bases at V and 4 bases at J, leaving 12 bases unmatched. In germline, CDR1 is MNHEY, CDR2 SMNVEV (reference sequence). The CDR3 has 17 residues. The CDR3 sequence: CASSFHGTGSIFTEAFF. CDR3 nucleotide sequence: TGTGCCAGCAGTTTTCACGGGACAGGGTCTATTTTCACTGAAGCTTTCTTT.

The chain links TRBV9 to TRBJ1-2; 8 positions agree with TRBD1. CDR1 is SGDLS, CDR2 YYNGEE, per germline. This CDR3 has 14 amino acids. V lost 3 bases and J lost 7; bases outside the gene matches: 8. Here the CDR3 DNA reads TGTGCCAGCAGCGCTTACAGGGGGACGACTGGCTACACCTTC. As protein: CASSAYRGTTGYTF.

The chain is built from TRBV27 and TRBJ2-2; 7 bases map to TRBD1. The CDR3 length is 15 residues. Germline CDR1 reads MNHEY; CDR2 reads SMNVEV (reference sequence). With V trimmed by 5 bases and J by 2 bases, 5 bases remained unmatched. The CDR3 spells CASSLQGYNTGELFF. CDR3 DNA: TGTGCCAGCAGTCTACAGGGGTACAACACCGGGGAGCTGTTTTTT.

Only a few counts were recorded for this clonotype. The gene calls are TRBV3-1 and TRBJ2-1, with 9 bases matching TRBD2. V lost 8 bases to trimming and J lost 8 bases; unmatched junction nucleotides: 16. Germline assignment: CDR1 LGHDT and CDR2 YNNKEL (reference sequence). CDR3 size: 16 residues. The chain's CDR3 is CASSASGNLPPHEQFF. CDR3 sequence (DNA): TGTGCCAGCTCAGCTAGCGGGAACCTCCCTCCCCATGAGCAGTTCTTC.